Listed below are T cell receptor beta chains from one sample, sequenced in a study of OX40 agonist ivuxolimab in advanced cancers. Here immunoSEQ multiplex PCR was the method, and the copy in TCRdb shows in-frame clones only, minus some. The sample consists of roughly 86,000 clones, roughly nine tenths of them appearing once. This specimen was CD4+ or CD8+ T cells sorted from blood, taken in a trial of the OX40 agonist ivuxolimab. These receptors were collected from an adult with an advanced solid tumor such as melanoma, head and neck, liver or kidney cancer. CDR3s include the opening cysteine and the closing phenylalanine or tryptophan. The D gene is left open where the match is weak. Where a row states a size, it is once, few, many or the class of an expanded clone; other rows omit it.

D: -
V: TRBV19
J: TRBJ2-6
size: once
DNA: TGTGCCAGTCGAGTCTCCGGGGCCAACGTCCTGACTTTC
CDR3: CASRVSGANVLTF

D: -
V: TRBV7-3
J: TRBJ1-2
size: -
DNA: TGTGCCAGCAGCTTGTTCAGGGAAGCGGGCTACACCTTC
CDR3: CASSLFREAGYTF

D: TRBD2
V: TRBV9
J: TRBJ2-7
size: -
DNA: TGTGCCAGCAGCGTAGGGCTAGCGGGAGTACTATCCTACGAGCAGTACTTC
CDR3: CASSVGLAGVLSYEQYF

D: -
V: TRBV9
J: TRBJ2-4
size: -
DNA: TGTGCCAGCAGCGTTAGTAGTTTATATCCAGGCGGAGCCAAAAACATTCAGTACTTC
CDR3: CASSVSSLYPGGAKNIQYF

D: -
V: TRBV2
J: TRBJ1-2
size: -
DNA: TGTGCCAGCAGTGAGGAGGGTTGGTATGGCTACACCTTC
CDR3: CASSEEGWYGYTF

D: -
V: TRBV7-2
J: TRBJ2-7
size: -
DNA: TGTGCCAGCAGCAAGACCTACGAGCAGTACTTC
CDR3: CASSKTYEQYF

D: -
V: TRBV28
J: TRBJ1-5
size: -
DNA: TGTGCCAGCAGTTTCGGGGTTAGTCAGCCCCAGCATTTT
CDR3: CASSFGVSQPQHF

D: -
V: TRBV15
J: TRBJ1-5
size: once
DNA: TGTGCCGCCAGCAGAGCCCGGGGGGGGCCCAATCAGCCCCAGCATTTT
CDR3: CAASRARGGPNQPQHF

D: -
V: TRBV7-3
J: TRBJ2-5
size: -
DNA: TGTGCCAGCAGCTGGTCGAGTTTAGAGACCCAGTACTTC
CDR3: CASSWSSLETQYF

D: -
V: TRBV7-8
J: TRBJ1-4
size: -
DNA: TGTGCCAGCAGCGCCGGGGGGGTATCAGAAAAACTGTTTTTT
CDR3: CASSAGGVSEKLFF

D: -
V: TRBV2
J: TRBJ1-3
size: -
DNA: TGTGCCAGCAGTGAAGTAATGGGAAGCTCTGGAAACACCATATATTTT
CDR3: CASSEVMGSSGNTIYF

D: TRBD2
V: TRBV28
J: TRBJ2-1
size: -
DNA: TGTGCCAGCGCCGGGACTAGCGAGTACAATGAGCAGTTCTTC
CDR3: CASAGTSEYNEQFF

D: -
V: TRBV15
J: TRBJ1-4
size: -
DNA: TGTGCCACCAGCAGAGATGTGGGGTGGGATGAAAAACTGTTTTTT
CDR3: CATSRDVGWDEKLFF

D: -
V: TRBV7-8
J: TRBJ1-1
size: -
DNA: TGTGCCAGCAGCTCCTTCGAGGGGAACACTGAAGCTTTCTTT
CDR3: CASSSFEGNTEAFF

D: -
V: TRBV6-1
J: TRBJ1-1
size: -
DNA: TGTGCCAGCGTGTCTTGGAGGGACGGAGCTTTCTTT
CDR3: CASVSWRDGAFF

D: TRBD2
V: TRBV28
J: TRBJ2-5
size: -
DNA: TGTGCCAGCAGAGGGCGGGAGGAGGTCTGGGAGACCCAGTACTTC
CDR3: CASRGREEVWETQYF

D: -
V: TRBV5-4
J: TRBJ1-4
size: -
DNA: TGTGCCAGCAGCTTGGCCGGGTTCGAAAAACTGTTTTTT
CDR3: CASSLAGFEKLFF

D: -
V: TRBV20-1
J: TRBJ1-3
size: -
DNA: TGCAGTGCTAGAAAGGGAAACACCATATATTTT
CDR3: CSARKGNTIYF

D: TRBD2
V: TRBV5-5
J: TRBJ2-1
size: -
DNA: TGTGCCAGCAGCTTGTTCTTGCTAGCGGGGTACAATGAGCAGTTCTTC
CDR3: CASSLFLLAGYNEQFF